This T cell receptor (beta chain) was documented in a study of blood T cell repertoires in COVID-19. CDR1 and CDR2 from the germline V gene are MNHEY and SVGAGI. This CDR3 region has 11 residues. About this clone itself: An end of the junction differs from the germline gene, which may be a read error.

Libraries were prepared by immunoSEQ multiplex PCR; TCRdb keeps only in-frame clonotypes and omits some of them. The repertoire holds around 29,000 clones, around 74% seen once, with 6% to 8% in the top ten. This TCR was sampled from a woman in her 70s with active or convalescent COVID-19. The source material was peripheral blood. The V call is TRBV6-5, the J call TRBJ1-3; D uncertain. The CDR3 bases are TGTGTCAGCCAGAGGGGAAACACCATATATTTT. Protein sequence: CVSQRGNTIYF.